The 30 T cell receptor beta chains below all came from one sample that was sequenced in a study of tumor-infiltrating lymphocytes in primary liver carcinoma. The authors made TCR beta cDNA from roughly 480 ng total RNA with a constant-region primer. Three-round nested multiplex PCR performed with slightly modified ARM-PCR produced the TCR beta libraries. In the first two PCR rounds, TRBV1-TRBV30 forward primers were paired with a C-beta reverse primer, and each round lasted approximately 9 cycles. TCRdb re-analysed the multiplex PCR reads in MiXCR, keeping a single row per CDR3 protein. Found here are approximately 300,000 distinct CDR3 sequences, around three fifths of them singletons; the top ten hold approximately 9%. RNA was extracted from whole blood without cell sorting, alongside germline DNA. The specimen was peripheral blood. These receptor sequences come from a man aged 35-49 years with primary liver carcinoma and hepatitis B virus infection.

On this clonotype itself: A junction boundary mismatches the germline segment, possibly from a read error. V is TRBV6-5 and J is TRBJ1-1; possibly TRBD1 for D (5 bases). The CDR3 is 12 residues long. Germline CDR1 MNHEY, CDR2 SVGAGI. The CDR3 spells CASSYRGAGAFF. CDR3 coding DNA: TGTGCCAGCAGTTACAGGGGCGCTGGAGCTTTCTTC.

About this clonotype itself: Since a much larger clone is just one base distant, this may be a read error. V and J are TRBV10-3 and TRBJ2-7, with 9 positions matching TRBD2. The germline gives CDR1 ENHRY, CDR2 SYGVKD. The CDR3 totals 15 residues. The CDR3, as DNA: TGTCCCATCAGCGACTCGCGGGGGGGACTCTACGAGCAGTACTTC. Protein sequence: CPISDSRGGLYEQYF.

This clonotype came up many times. V gene TRBV14 combines with J gene TRBJ2-2; no firm D call. Germline V gene sequence: CDR1 SGHDN, CDR2 FVKESK. V shed 4 bases and J shed 6 bases, with 9 bases lying between them. This CDR3 region has 13 residues. CDR3 in amino acids: CASSLVPSGELFF. CDR3 sequence (DNA): TGTGCCAGCAGCCTCGTACCTTCCGGGGAGCTGTTTTTT.

The V and J genes are TRBV6-1 and TRBJ1-1; possible D gene TRBD1, 6 bases. The germline gives CDR1 MNHNS, CDR2 SASEGT. The CDR3 spans 15 residues. V lost 7 bases, J lost 2 bases, and 17 bases lay in between. CDR3 residues: CASTLTLRGNTEAFF. As DNA, the CDR3 is TGTGCCAGCACCCTCACTCTCAGGGGCAACACTGAAGCTTTCTTT.

The rearrangement links TRBV5-1 to TRBJ2-7; a possible D gene is TRBD1 (6 bases). This CDR3 is built from 15 residues. V lost 0 bases, J lost 2 bases, and 12 bases lay in between. Germline V CDR1 and CDR2: SGHRS, YFSETQ. The CDR3 coding sequence is TGCGCCAGCAGCTTGGGAACAGGGCAACCCTACGAGCAGTACTTC. Translated: CASSLGTGQPYEQYF. Together with reference TRBV5-1 and TRBJ2-7, the CDR3 gives the full variable domain: KAGVTQTPRYLIKTRGQQVTLSCSPISGHRSVSWYQQTPGQGLQFLFEYFSETQRNKGNFPGRFSGRQFSNSRSEMNVSTLELGDSALYLCASSLGTGQPYEQYFGPGTRLTVT.

This clonotype occurred once. This may stem from a read error, because a much larger clone lies one nucleotide away. V usage is TRBV6-2 or TRBV6-3 and J usage is TRBJ2-1, with 7 positions matching TRBD1. This CDR3 has 15 residues. Germline lookup yields CDR1 MNHEY and CDR2 SVGEGT. The CDR3 nucleotides read TGTGCCAGCAGTGGACGGGGACAGAGATACAATGTGCAGTTCTTC. Translating it yields CASSGRGQRYNVQFF.

This clonotype appeared a few times. The J gene is TRBJ1-1, the V gene TRBV6-1, with unresolved D. The CDR3 consists of 13 residues. CDR1 and CDR2 (germline): MNHNS, SASEGT. Deletions cut 5 bases from V and 1 base from J, with 8 bases between. CDR3 protein: CASSFHQNTEAFF. The CDR3 nucleotides read TGTGCCAGCAGTTTTCATCAGAACACTGAAGCTTTCTTT.

As regards this clonotype: This CDR3 is missing its conserved last phenylalanine or tryptophan, likely due to a read error. V is TRBV29-1 and J is TRBJ2-5, with D perhaps matching TRBD1 (5 bases). Looked up from germline, CDR1 is SQVTM and CDR2 is ANQGSEA. The CDR3 totals 14 residues. The CDR3 protein is CGVEDVGQGETQYS. Here the CDR3 DNA reads TGCGGCGTTGAAGATGTCGGACAAGGAGAGACCCAGTACTCC.

With regard to this clonotype: Being one base from a much bigger clone, this may be a read error. V is TRBV12-3 or TRBV12-4 and J is TRBJ1-2; D is possibly TRBD1 (6 bases). The length of the CDR3 is 14 residues. Trimming shortened V by 5 bases and J by 6 bases, and 16 bases separated the two germline ends. The CDR3 DNA reads as TGTGCCAGCAGTCTCGTCGACAGGATGGATGGCTACACCTTC. This gives the protein CASSLVDRMDGYTF.

Details on this clonotype: Since the CDR3 does not end with the conserved phenylalanine or tryptophan, this likely comes from a read error. The rearrangement joins TRBV4-1 to TRBJ2-4; D remains unclear. Germline V gene lookup returns CDR1 MGHRA and CDR2 YSYEKL. The CDR3 extends over 15 amino acids. V was pared by 2 bases and J by 0 bases, with 8 bases between. The CDR3 loop is CASSQMGIAKNIQYI. CDR3 sequence (DNA): TGCGCCAGCAGCCAAATGGGAATAGCCAAAAACATTCAGTACATC.

The rearrangement links TRBV2 to TRBJ2-7; no clear D. CDR1 is SNHLY and CDR2 is FYNNEI in the germline V gene. V gave up 8 bases and J gave up 12 bases, with 20 bases separating them. CDR3 size: 12 residues. CDR3 coding DNA: TGTGCCAGCCGCCAGAGACCCACCCCAGGGTACTTC. Translation: CASRQRPTPGYF.

The rearrangement uses TRBV6-1 and TRBJ2-1; D is unclear. This CDR3 contains 17 residues. Per the germline V gene, CDR1 is MNHNS and CDR2 is SASEGT. Trimming left V 0 bases short and J 0 bases short, with 12 bases between. The CDR3 is CASSEASQINSYNEQFF. Written as DNA, the CDR3 is TGTGCCAGCAGTGAAGCTAGTCAGATAAACTCCTACAATGAGCAGTTCTTC.

This clonotype was counted at least ten times. V usage is TRBV12-3 or TRBV12-4 and J usage is TRBJ1-1; D call uncertain. The CDR3 covers 14 residues. V lost 1 base to trimming and J lost 8 bases, with 14 bases between them. The chain's CDR3 is CASSLERRTEEAFF. CDR3 coding DNA: TGTGCCAGCAGTTTAGAACGGCGTACAGAGGAAGCTTTCTTT.

This clonotype occurred many times. The genes are TRBV29-1 and TRBJ2-7; possibly TRBD1 or TRBD2 for D (5 bases each). The CDR3 consists of 12 residues. Trimming removed 7 bases at V and 1 base at J, with 11 bases between. Germline CDR1 is SQVTM and CDR2 is ANQGSEA. CDR3 nucleotide sequence: TGCAGCGCCGAGGGGAATTCCTACGAGCAGTACTTC. This sequence encodes CSAEGNSYEQYF.

This clonotype was observed a few times. V usage is TRBV12-3 or TRBV12-4 and J usage is TRBJ2-5; D uncertain. V was pared by 2 bases and J by 3 bases, with 13 bases between. CDR3 length: 15 amino acids. CDR3 region: CASSLKQSGEETQYF. The CDR3 nucleotides read TGTGCCAGCAGTTTAAAGCAGTCAGGAGAAGAGACCCAGTACTTC.

The V gene is TRBV30, the J gene TRBJ2-5; no firm D call. The CDR3 contains 12 residues. CDR1 and CDR2 (germline): GTSNPN, SVGIG (reference sequence). V was cut by 5 bases and J by 5 bases, with 12 bases left in between. CDR3 sequence: CAWALEEETQYF. In DNA form, the CDR3 reads TGTGCCTGGGCTCTCGAGGAGGAGACCCAGTACTTC.

This sequence joins TRBV19 and TRBJ1-2, with D possibly being TRBD1 (5 bases). Germline loops: CDR1 LNHDA, CDR2 SQIVND (reference sequence). CDR3 length: 15 amino acids. V dropped 6 bases and J dropped 4 bases, with 18 bases sitting between them. The CDR3 bases are TGTGCCAGTAGCCCATCCGGGACCCTGACCTATGGCTACACCTTC. Its translation: CASSPSGTLTYGYTF. The full variable domain, in which reference TRBV19 and TRBJ1-2 provide the parts outside the CDR3, is DGGITQSPKYLFRKEGQNVTLSCEQNLNHDAMYWYRQDPGQGLRLIYYSQIVNDFQKGDIAEGYSVSREKKESFPLTVTSAQKNPTAFYLCASSPSGTLTYGYTFGSGTRLTVV.

About this clonotype itself: One end of the junction fails to match germline, which may point to a read error. The CDR3 DNA reads as TGTGACAGCAGTTGGACGTCCGGGGATTCATCCCTCCACTTT. As protein: CDSSWTSGDSSLHF. The chain couples TRBV11-1 to TRBJ1-6, with no clear D. Germline V gives CDR1 SGHAT, CDR2 FQDESV (reference sequence). The CDR3 runs to 14 residues.

The genes are TRBV25-1 and TRBJ1-1, with D unresolved. V dropped 8 bases and J dropped 3 bases, with 13 bases sitting between them. The CDR3 length is 13 residues. Per the germline V gene, CDR1 is MGHDK and CDR2 is SYGVNS. CDR3 loop: CASSYSGDTEAFF. The CDR3 region has the DNA TGTGCCAGCTCCTACAGTGGAGACACTGAAGCTTTCTTT.

About this clonotype: One end of the junction varies from germline; a read error may be responsible. This sequence joins TRBV14 and TRBJ1-2, with D possibly TRBD1 on 5 matching bases. The V gene's germline CDR1 is SGHDN and CDR2 FVKESK. This CDR3 is 15 amino acids long. As DNA, the CDR3 is TGTGCCAGCACCCAAGGGTCGGGGCGTCTAAGTGGCTACACCTTC. This translates into CASTQGSGRLSGYTF.

This clonotype was recorded only once. This could be a read error, since a much larger clone is one nucleotide away. The chain combines TRBV6-1 with TRBJ2-7; D is possibly TRBD2 (5 bases). V shed 9 bases and J shed 7 bases, with 25 bases lying between them. Per the germline V gene, CDR1 is MNHNS and CDR2 is SASEGT. The CDR3 is 15 residues long. CDR3 bases: TGTGCCAGTCAAACCCGCGACTACTCATCCAGTGAGCAGTACTTC. Its protein product is CASQTRDYSSSEQYF.

This clonotype was detected once. A much larger clone differs by one base, so this may be a read error. The rearrangement uses TRBV28 and TRBJ2-4; TRBD2 matches 10 bases. CDR3 length: 13 residues. Looked up from germline, CDR1 is MDHEN and CDR2 is SYDVKM. The chain's CDR3 is CASRLAGKSIQYF. The CDR3 nucleotides are TGTGCCAGCCGACTAGCGGGCAAAAGCATTCAGTACTTC. The whole variable domain, remainder taken from reference TRBV28 and TRBJ2-4, is DVKVTQSSRYLVKRTGEKVFLECVQDMDHENMFWYRQDPGLGLRLIYFSYDVKMKEKGDIPEGYSVSREKKERFSLILESASTNQTSMYLCASRLAGKSIQYFGAGTRLSVL.

Details on this clonotype: The germline gene is not matched at one end of the junction; a read error may be the cause. The CDR3 nucleotides read TGTTCCAGCGGGGAATTAAGGGTGAGGAGCTACGAGCACTACTTC. The encoded protein is CSSGELRVRSYEHYF. The chain combines TRBV11-2 with TRBJ2-7, with 7 bases lining up with TRBD2. This CDR3 spans 15 amino acids. The germline V gene encodes CDR1 SGHAT and CDR2 FQNNGV.

A word on this clonotype: A much more abundant neighbour one base away suggests this may be a read error. This chain joins TRBV10-2 and TRBJ2-1; the match to TRBD2 covers 9 bases. The CDR3 spans 14 residues. Germline loops: CDR1 WSHSY, CDR2 SAAADI. CDR3 sequence (DNA): TGCGCCAGCAGTGGGACTAGCGCGGGGAATGATCAGTTCTTC. Amino acids: CASSGTSAGNDQFF.

Concerning this clonotype: One junction end disagrees with the germline gene, perhaps due to a read error. V and J are TRBV28 and TRBJ2-2, with D possibly matching TRBD2 (5 bases). From germline, CDR1 is MDHEN and CDR2 SYDVKM. The CDR3 has 12 residues. The CDR3 region has the DNA TGTGCCACATGGGGAGACACCAGGGAGCTGTTTTTT. Its protein is CATWGDTRELFF.

The rearrangement links TRBV12-3 or TRBV12-4 to TRBJ2-1, with 15 bases fitting TRBD2. The CDR3 extends over 16 amino acids. The V and J ends lost 7 bases and 8 bases, in that order; junction bases with no gene match: 9. For the CDR3, the DNA is TGTGCCAGCAATTTTCGGACTAGCGGGAGGGTCTATGAGCAGTTCTTC. This codes for CASNFRTSGRVYEQFF.

As regards this clonotype: A junction end diverges from the germline sequence, so it may reflect a read error. This sequence joins TRBV6-5 and TRBJ2-3; D may be TRBD1 (5 bases). Germline-derived CDR1 and CDR2 are MNHEY and SVGAGI. The CDR3 runs to 14 residues. CDR3 nucleotides: TGCGACAGCAGTTATGCAGGGCGCACAGATACGCAGTATTTT. Amino acids: CDSSYAGRTDTQYF.

The chain couples TRBV6-2 or TRBV6-3 to TRBJ2-2, with 10 nucleotides matching TRBD2. CDR3 size: 17 residues. Germline values: CDR1 MNHEY, CDR2 SVGEGT. The J segment lost 5 bases and the V segment lost 1 base, leaving 7 bases of the junction unmatched. Here the CDR3 reads CASSYLASGSKTGELFF. The CDR3 bases are TGTGCCAGCAGTTACTTGGCTAGCGGGAGTAAAACCGGGGAGCTGTTTTTT.

The chain carries TRBV6-2 or TRBV6-3 and TRBJ2-5; D remains unclear. In germline, CDR1 is MNHEY, CDR2 SVGEGT. CDR3 length equals 14 residues. Trimming stripped 6 bases from V and 6 bases from J, with 17 bases between. CDR3 nucleotide sequence: TGTGCCAGCAGGATCGACCCACCCCTCCAGACCCAGTACTTC. Translated: CASRIDPPLQTQYF.

The rearrangement uses TRBV5-1 and TRBJ2-1; D call uncertain. Germline CDR1 SGHRS, CDR2 YFSETQ. V was clipped by 9 bases and J by 7 bases, with 17 bases between them. The CDR3 has 13 residues. The CDR3 nucleotides are TGCGCCACCAGAAGGGCACAAGAGAATGAGCAGTTCTTC. Protein product: CATRRAQENEQFF.